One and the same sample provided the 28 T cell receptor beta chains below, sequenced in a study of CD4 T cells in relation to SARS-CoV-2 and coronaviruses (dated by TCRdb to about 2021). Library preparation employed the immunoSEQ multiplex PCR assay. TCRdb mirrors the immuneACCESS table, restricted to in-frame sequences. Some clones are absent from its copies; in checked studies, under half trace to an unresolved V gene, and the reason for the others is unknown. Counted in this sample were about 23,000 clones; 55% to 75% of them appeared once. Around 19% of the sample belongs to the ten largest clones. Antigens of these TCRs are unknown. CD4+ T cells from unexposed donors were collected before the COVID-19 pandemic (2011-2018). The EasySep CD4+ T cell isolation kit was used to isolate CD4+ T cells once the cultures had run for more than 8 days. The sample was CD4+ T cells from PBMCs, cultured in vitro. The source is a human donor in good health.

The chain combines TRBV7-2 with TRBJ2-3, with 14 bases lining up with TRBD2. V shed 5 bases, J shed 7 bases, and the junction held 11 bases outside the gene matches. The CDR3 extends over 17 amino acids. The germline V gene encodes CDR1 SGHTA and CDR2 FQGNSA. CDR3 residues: CASSQRRGLAGANTQYF. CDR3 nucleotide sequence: TGTGCCAGCAGCCAAAGAAGGGGACTAGCGGGAGCAAATACGCAGTATTTT.

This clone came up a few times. The CDR3 is CASSVESGGLNTGELFF. DNA of the CDR3: TGTGCCAGCAGCGTAGAGTCAGGGGGACTAAACACCGGGGAGCTGTTTTTT. The V gene is TRBV9, the J gene TRBJ2-2; possibly TRBD1 or TRBD2 for D (7 bases each). CDR3 length: 17 amino acids. The V gene lost 0 bases and the J gene lost 2 bases, with 14 bases spanning the gap. Looked up from germline, CDR1 is SGDLS and CDR2 is YYNGEE.

CDR3 nucleotides: TGTGCCACTCACCCTTCAAGTATCTATGGCTACACCTTC. Translation gives CATHPSSIYGYTF. The genes are TRBV28 and TRBJ1-2; no firm D call. V dropped 10 bases and J dropped 4 bases, with 16 bases sitting between them. Germline-derived CDR1 and CDR2 are MDHEN and SYDVKM. The CDR3 covers 13 residues.

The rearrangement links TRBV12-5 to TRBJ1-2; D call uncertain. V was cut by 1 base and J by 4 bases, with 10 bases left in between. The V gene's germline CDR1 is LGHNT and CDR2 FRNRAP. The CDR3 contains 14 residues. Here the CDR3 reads CASGLDLVAYGYTF. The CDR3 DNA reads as TGTGCTAGTGGTTTGGACCTTGTTGCCTATGGCTACACCTTC.

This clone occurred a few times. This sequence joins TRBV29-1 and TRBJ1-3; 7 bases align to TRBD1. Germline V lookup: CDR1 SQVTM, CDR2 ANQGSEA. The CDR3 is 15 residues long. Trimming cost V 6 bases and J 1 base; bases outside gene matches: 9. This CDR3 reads CSVGATGTSGNTIYF. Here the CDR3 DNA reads TGCAGCGTCGGAGCGACAGGGACTTCTGGAAACACCATATATTTT.

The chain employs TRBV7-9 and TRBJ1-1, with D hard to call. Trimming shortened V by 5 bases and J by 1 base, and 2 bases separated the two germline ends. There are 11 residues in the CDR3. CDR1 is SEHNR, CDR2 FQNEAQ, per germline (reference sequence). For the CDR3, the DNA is TGTGCCAGCAGCAGGAACACTGAAGCTTTCTTT. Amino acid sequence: CASSRNTEAFF.

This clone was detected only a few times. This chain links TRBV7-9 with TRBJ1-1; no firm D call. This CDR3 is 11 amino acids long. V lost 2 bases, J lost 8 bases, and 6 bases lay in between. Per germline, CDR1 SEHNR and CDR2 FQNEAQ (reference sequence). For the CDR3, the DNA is TGTGCCAGCAGCTTATTGAGGGAAGCTTTCTTT. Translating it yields CASSLLREAFF.

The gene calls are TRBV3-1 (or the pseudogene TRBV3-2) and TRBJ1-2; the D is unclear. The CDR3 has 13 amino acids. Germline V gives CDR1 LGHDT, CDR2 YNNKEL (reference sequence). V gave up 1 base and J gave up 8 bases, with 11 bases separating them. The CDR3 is CASSQGRLGGYTF. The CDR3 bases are TGTGCCAGCAGCCAAGGCAGGTTGGGGGGCTACACCTTC.

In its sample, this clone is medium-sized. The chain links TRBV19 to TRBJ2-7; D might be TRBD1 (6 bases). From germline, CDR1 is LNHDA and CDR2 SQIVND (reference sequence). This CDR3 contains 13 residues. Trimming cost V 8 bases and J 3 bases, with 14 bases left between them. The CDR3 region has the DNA TGTGCCAGTTCAACAGGGCGGGTCTACGAGCAGTACTTC. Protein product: CASSTGRVYEQYF.

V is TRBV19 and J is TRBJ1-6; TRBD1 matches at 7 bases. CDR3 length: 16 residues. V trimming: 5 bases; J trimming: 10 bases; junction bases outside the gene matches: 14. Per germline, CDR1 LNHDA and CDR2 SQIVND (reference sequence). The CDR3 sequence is CASSPEGQSGESPLHF. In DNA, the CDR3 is TGTGCCAGTAGTCCGGAGGGACAGTCTGGGGAATCACCCCTCCACTTT.

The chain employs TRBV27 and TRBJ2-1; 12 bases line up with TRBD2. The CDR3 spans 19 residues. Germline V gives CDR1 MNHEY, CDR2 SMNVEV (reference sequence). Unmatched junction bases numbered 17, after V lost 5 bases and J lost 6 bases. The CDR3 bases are TGTGCCAGCAGTCCTCGACCTTTGACTAGCGGGAGTTGGGGCAATGAGCAGTTCTTC. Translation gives CASSPRPLTSGSWGNEQFF.

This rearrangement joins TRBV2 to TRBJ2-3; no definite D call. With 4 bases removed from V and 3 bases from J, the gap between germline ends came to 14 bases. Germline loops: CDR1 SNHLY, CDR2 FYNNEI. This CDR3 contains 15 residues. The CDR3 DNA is TGTGCCAGCAGTGCTGGTAGTTTTTCGACAGATACGCAGTATTTT. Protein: CASSAGSFSTDTQYF.

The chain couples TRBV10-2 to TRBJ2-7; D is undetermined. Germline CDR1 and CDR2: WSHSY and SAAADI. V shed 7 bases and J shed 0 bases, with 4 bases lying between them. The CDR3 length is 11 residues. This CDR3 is CASTASYEQYF. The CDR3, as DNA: TGCGCCAGCACAGCCTCCTACGAGCAGTACTTC.

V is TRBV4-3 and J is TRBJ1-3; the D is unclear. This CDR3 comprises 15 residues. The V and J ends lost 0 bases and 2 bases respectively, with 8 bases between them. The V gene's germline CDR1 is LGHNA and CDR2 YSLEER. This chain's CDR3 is CASSQDGGTGNTIYF. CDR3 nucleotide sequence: TGCGCCAGCAGCCAAGATGGAGGGACTGGAAACACCATATATTTT.

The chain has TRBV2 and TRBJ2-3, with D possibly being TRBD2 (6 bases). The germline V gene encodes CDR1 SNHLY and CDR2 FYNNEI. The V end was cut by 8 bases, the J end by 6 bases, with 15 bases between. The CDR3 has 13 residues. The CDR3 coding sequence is TGTGCCAGCTCCGGTGGGCTAGCGGATACGCAGTATTTT. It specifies CASSGGLADTQYF.

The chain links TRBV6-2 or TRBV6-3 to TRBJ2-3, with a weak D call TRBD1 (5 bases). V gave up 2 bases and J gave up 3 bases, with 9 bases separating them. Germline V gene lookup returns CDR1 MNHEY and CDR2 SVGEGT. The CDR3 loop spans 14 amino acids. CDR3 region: CASSYVRQTDTQYF. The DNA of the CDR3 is TGTGCCAGCAGTTACGTCAGACAGACAGATACGCAGTATTTT.

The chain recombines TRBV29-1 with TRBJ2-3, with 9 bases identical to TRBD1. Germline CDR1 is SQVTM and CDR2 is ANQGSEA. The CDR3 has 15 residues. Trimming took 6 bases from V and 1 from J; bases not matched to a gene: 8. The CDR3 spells CSVEDRGRGTDTQYF. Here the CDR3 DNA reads TGCAGCGTGGAGGACAGGGGACGGGGCACAGATACGCAGTATTTT.

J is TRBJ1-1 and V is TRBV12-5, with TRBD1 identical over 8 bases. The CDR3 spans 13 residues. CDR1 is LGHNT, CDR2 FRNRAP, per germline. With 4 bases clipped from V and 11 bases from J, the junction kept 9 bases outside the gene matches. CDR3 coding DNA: TGTGCTAGTGGTTCGGGGACAGGTGTTAGGGCTTTCTTT. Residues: CASGSGTGVRAFF.

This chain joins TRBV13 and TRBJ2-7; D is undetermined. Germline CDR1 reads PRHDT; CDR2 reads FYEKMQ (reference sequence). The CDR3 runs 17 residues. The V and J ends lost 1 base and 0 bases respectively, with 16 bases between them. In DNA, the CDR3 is TGTGCCAGCAGCTTAGTATGGGGTGGCTCCAGCTCCTACGAGCAGTACTTC. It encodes CASSLVWGGSSSYEQYF. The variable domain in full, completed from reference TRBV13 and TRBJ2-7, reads AAGVIQSPRHLIKEKRETATLKCYPIPRHDTVYWYQQGPGQDPQFLISFYEKMQSDKGSIPDRFSAQQFSDYHSELNMSSLELGDSALYFCASSLVWGGSSSYEQYFGPGTRLTVT.

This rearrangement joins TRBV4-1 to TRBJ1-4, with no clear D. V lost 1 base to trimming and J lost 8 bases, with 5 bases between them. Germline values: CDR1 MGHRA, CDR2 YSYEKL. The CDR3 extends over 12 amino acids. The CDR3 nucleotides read TGCGCCAGCAGCCAAGTTCGGGAAAAACTGTTTTTT. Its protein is CASSQVREKLFF.

CDR3 sequence: CASSQTREETQYF. The DNA of the CDR3 is TGTGCCAGCAGCCAGACTAGAGAAGAGACCCAGTACTTC. The chain links TRBV7-3 to TRBJ2-5, with D possibly TRBD2 on 6 matching bases. Germline CDR1 is SGHTA and CDR2 is FQGTGA. V was cut by 5 bases and J by 3 bases, with 10 bases left in between. The CDR3 length is 13 residues.

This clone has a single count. The DNA for the CDR3 is TGTGCCAGCAGCTTTTCGCCCCTGCAGCGGGGGGGGTCATACAATGAGCAGTTCTTC. Amino acid sequence: CASSFSPLQRGGSYNEQFF. This chain joins TRBV11-2 and TRBJ2-1, with TRBD2 identical over 10 bases. The CDR3 runs 19 residues. Germline V gene data show CDR1 as SGHAT and CDR2 as FQNNGV. With 3 bases clipped from V and 4 bases from J, the junction kept 15 bases outside the gene matches.

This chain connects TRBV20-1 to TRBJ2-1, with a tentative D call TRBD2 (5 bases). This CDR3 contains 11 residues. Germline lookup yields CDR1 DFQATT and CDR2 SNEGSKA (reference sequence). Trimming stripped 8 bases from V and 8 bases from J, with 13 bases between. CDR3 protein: CSCEGFDEQFF. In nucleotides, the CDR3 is TGCAGTTGTGAGGGTTTCGATGAGCAGTTCTTC.

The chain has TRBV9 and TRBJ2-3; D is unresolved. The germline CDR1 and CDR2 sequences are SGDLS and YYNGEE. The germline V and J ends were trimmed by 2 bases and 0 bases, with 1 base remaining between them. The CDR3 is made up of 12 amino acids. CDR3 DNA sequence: TGTGCCAGCAGCGTCAGCACAGATACGCAGTATTTT. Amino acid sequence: CASSVSTDTQYF. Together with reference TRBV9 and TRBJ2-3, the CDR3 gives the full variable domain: DSGVTQTPKHLITATGQRVTLRCSPRSGDLSVYWYQQSLDQGLQFLIQYYNGEERAKGNILERFSAQQFPDLHSELNLSSLELGDSALYFCASSVSTDTQYFGPGTRLTVL.

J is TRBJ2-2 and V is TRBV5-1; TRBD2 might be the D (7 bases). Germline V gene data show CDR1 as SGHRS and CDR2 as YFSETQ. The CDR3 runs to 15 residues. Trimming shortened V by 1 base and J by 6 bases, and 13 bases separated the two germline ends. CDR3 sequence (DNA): TGCGCCAGCAGCTTGATCGGGGGGCGCGCCGGGGAGCTGTTTTTT. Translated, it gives CASSLIGGRAGELFF.

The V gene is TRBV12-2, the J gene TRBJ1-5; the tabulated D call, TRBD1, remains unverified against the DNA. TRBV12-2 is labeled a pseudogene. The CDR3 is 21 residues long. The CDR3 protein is CASRYHLNRGPYNNSNQPQHF. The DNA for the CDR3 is TGTGCAAGTCGTTATCATCTAAACAGGGGTCCTTACAACAATAGCAATCAGCCCCAGCATTTT.

CDR3 sequence: CASRSGSYEQYF. DNA of the CDR3: TGTGCCAGCAGATCTGGCTCCTACGAGCAGTACTTC. The chain has TRBV12-3 or TRBV12-4 and TRBJ2-7; D unclear. CDR3 length equals 12 residues. The ends were cut back, 6 bases at V and 0 bases at J, with 6 bases in the middle.

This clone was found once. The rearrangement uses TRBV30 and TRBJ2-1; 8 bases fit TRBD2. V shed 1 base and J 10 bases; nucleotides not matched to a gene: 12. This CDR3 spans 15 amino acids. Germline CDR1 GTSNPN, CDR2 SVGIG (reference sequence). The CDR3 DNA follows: TGTGCCTGGAGTGCCCTCGGGGGGGACGAGGGGGAGCAGTTCTTC. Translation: CAWSALGGDEGEQFF.